The next 2 T cell receptor beta chains were all read from a single sample in a study of technical replicates of blood from a handful of donors. Here immunoSEQ multiplex PCR was the method, and the copy in TCRdb shows in-frame clones only, minus some. This table has about 94,000 clones, 95% appearing once. The sample consisted of T cells isolated from PBMCs. All receptors come from a human donor in good health.

This rearrangement joins TRBV4-1 to TRBJ2-7; tentative D call: TRBD1 (5 bases). Trimming removed 4 bases from V and 2 bases from J, with 15 bases in between. The CDR3 sequence is 15 residues long. CDR1 is MGHRA and CDR2 is YSYEKL in the germline V gene. CDR3 sequence (DNA): TGCGCCAGCAGCCTAACAGGAGTAGACCCCTACGAGCAGTACTTC. It is translated as CASSLTGVDPYEQYF.

The rearrangement uses TRBV11-2 and TRBJ2-3, with 7 nucleotides matching TRBD2. V gave up 2 bases and J gave up 6 bases; unmatched junction bases: 8. This CDR3 is built from 15 residues. Germline V gives CDR1 SGHAT, CDR2 FQNNGV. CDR3 sequence reads: CASSLSGLGVDTQYF. In nucleotides, the CDR3 is TGTGCCAGCAGCTTATCTGGACTAGGGGTGGATACGCAGTATTTT.